Below, 19 T cell receptor beta chains from the same sample are listed, as sequenced in a study of blood T cell repertoires in COVID-19 (dated by TCRdb to 2020 to 2022). The library was obtained by the immunoSEQ multiplex PCR assay. TCRdb re-hosts the immuneACCESS table, in-frame sequences only. Its copies lack some clones; in the studies checked, an unresolved V gene accounts for under half of them, and the cause for the rest is not known. The sample profile shows about 220,000 clones; 65% to 85% of them were found once. Jointly, the top ten make up roughly 2.3% of the sample. Specimen: peripheral blood. The source is a woman aged 55-69 years with acute or convalescent COVID-19.

CDR3 sequence reads: CASSCPRARVNEKLFF. Written as DNA, the CDR3 is TGCGCCAGCAGCTGCCCGCGAGCACGGGTAAATGAAAAACTGTTTTTT. This sequence joins TRBV5-1 and TRBJ1-4; D unclear. V was pared by 3 bases and J by 5 bases, with 17 bases between. The CDR3 length is 16 residues. Germline V CDR1 and CDR2: SGHRS, YFSETQ.

V is TRBV3-1 (or the pseudogene TRBV3-2) and J is TRBJ2-2, with 7 bases lining up with TRBD1. The germline V gene encodes CDR1 LGHDT and CDR2 YNNKEL (reference sequence). The CDR3 covers 16 residues. V shed 6 bases, J shed 3 bases, and the junction held 10 bases outside the gene matches. CDR3: CASSSTGTAYTGELFF. The CDR3 bases are TGTGCCAGCAGTTCTACCGGGACAGCTTACACCGGGGAGCTGTTTTTT.

V is TRBV20-1 and J is TRBJ1-2, with D uncertain. Germline V lookup: CDR1 DFQATT, CDR2 SNEGSKA (reference sequence). Deletions cut 3 bases from V and 3 bases from J, with 14 bases between. The CDR3 spans 14 residues. The CDR3 DNA sequence: TGCAGTGCTAGTCTCGCGGGATCTGACTATGGCTACACCTTC. Its protein is CSASLAGSDYGYTF.

This sequence joins TRBV7-8 and TRBJ2-3, with TRBD1 matching 7 bases. Germline-derived CDR1 and CDR2 are SGHVS and FQNEAQ. The CDR3 has 15 residues. The V segment lost 1 base and the J segment 8 bases; nucleotides outside the gene matches: 9. The DNA of the CDR3 is TGTGCCAGCAGCTTAGAGGGGGCGCTCTGGAGTACGCAGTATTTT. The encoded protein is CASSLEGALWSTQYF.

CDR3 coding DNA: TGTGCCAGCAGTTTACGGGTTTACACTGAAGCTTTCTTT. It encodes CASSLRVYTEAFF. This chain connects TRBV27 to TRBJ1-1; D not resolved. The CDR3 totals 13 residues. The germline V and J ends were trimmed by 2 bases and 3 bases, with 7 bases remaining between them. CDR1 and CDR2 (germline): MNHEY, SMNVEV (reference sequence).

The chain combines TRBV11-1 with TRBJ1-1; a possible D gene is TRBD1 (5 bases). Germline loops: CDR1 SGHAT, CDR2 FQDESV (reference sequence). The V end lost 2 bases, the J end lost 0 bases, and 7 bases lay between the germline ends. The CDR3 is 14 amino acids. The CDR3 loop is CASSLRDLNTEAFF. The DNA for the CDR3 is TGTGCCAGCAGCTTAAGGGACTTGAACACTGAAGCTTTCTTT.

The V call is TRBV5-1, the J call TRBJ2-1; 13 positions match TRBD2. Germline V gives CDR1 SGHRS, CDR2 YFSETQ. This CDR3 spans 16 amino acids. Losses at the gene ends were 4 bases for V and 4 bases for J; bases not matched to a gene: 5. The CDR3 nucleotides read TGCGCCAGCAGCGAGGGACTAGCGGGGAAATACAATGAGCAGTTCTTC. This sequence encodes CASSEGLAGKYNEQFF. Supplemented by reference TRBV5-1 and TRBJ2-1, the full variable domain reads KAGVTQTPRYLIKTRGQQVTLSCSPISGHRSVSWYQQTPGQGLQFLFEYFSETQRNKGNFPGRFSGRQFSNSRSEMNVSTLELGDSALYLCASSEGLAGKYNEQFFGPGTRLTVL.

This clone was observed a single time. The chain is built from TRBV29-1 and TRBJ1-1; possibly TRBD1 for D (5 bases). CDR1 and CDR2 (germline): SQVTM, ANQGSEA. The CDR3 runs to 11 residues. V dropped 7 bases and J dropped 0 bases, with 6 bases sitting between them. CDR3 bases: TGCAGCGCGACAGTGAACACTGAAGCTTTCTTT. It encodes CSATVNTEAFF.

This clone showed up just once. This chain uses TRBV3-1 (or the pseudogene TRBV3-2) with TRBJ2-1; 8 bases are a match to TRBD2. Germline-derived CDR1 and CDR2 are LGHDT and YNNKEL (reference sequence). The CDR3 covers 14 residues. V dropped 4 bases and J dropped 6; count of bases not matched to a gene: 5. The CDR3: CASSPGGAGNEQFF. The CDR3 DNA sequence: TGTGCCAGCAGCCCCGGGGGGGCGGGCAATGAGCAGTTCTTC.

Turning to this clone: One end of the junction fails to match germline, which may point to a read error. This sequence joins TRBV27 and TRBJ2-7; 8 positions agree with TRBD2. CDR1 and CDR2 from the germline V gene are MNHEY and SMNVEV (reference sequence). There are 15 residues in the CDR3. The CDR3 region is CASSPRGGGPRFPVF. In nucleotides, the CDR3 is TGTGCCAGCAGTCCTCGGGGGGGAGGGCCCCGTTTTCCCGTTTTC.

Only a few counts were recorded for this clone. The gene calls are TRBV7-9 and TRBJ1-2; D unclear. V was trimmed by 5 bases and J by 6 bases, leaving 10 bases between them. The CDR3 consists of 12 residues. From germline, CDR1 is SEHNR and CDR2 FQNEAQ (reference sequence). CDR3 in DNA: TGTGCCAGCAGCCCGCCCCGCGATGGCTACACCTTC. Amino acids: CASSPPRDGYTF.

This chain links TRBV4-2 with TRBJ2-1; 16 bases agree with TRBD2. Germline V CDR1 and CDR2: LGHNA, YNFKEQ. CDR3 length: 18 residues. V was clipped by 4 bases and J by 1 base; unmatched bases: 4. The CDR3 is CASSLGTSGGGSYNEQFF. The CDR3, as DNA: TGTGCCAGCAGCCTTGGGACTAGCGGGGGGGGTTCCTACAATGAGCAGTTCTTC.

The chain links TRBV6-5 to TRBJ1-1; 8 nucleotides align to TRBD1. Germline CDR1 MNHEY, CDR2 SVGAGI. CDR3 size: 14 residues. V shed 5 bases, J shed 4 bases, and the junction held 6 bases outside the gene matches. For the CDR3, the DNA is TGTGCCAGCAGTAGACAGGGGAAGGGCACTGAAGCTTTCTTT. This encodes CASSRQGKGTEAFF.

The J gene is TRBJ1-1, the V gene TRBV4-2; 11 bases line up with TRBD1. Germline trimming cut 1 base from V and 4 bases from J; bases unmatched to any gene: 8. CDR1 is LGHNA and CDR2 is YNFKEQ in the germline V gene. CDR3 length: 17 residues. The CDR3 nucleotides are TGTGCCAGCAGCCAAGCAGGACAGGGGGCGGGGGCCACTGAAGCTTTCTTT. It codes for CASSQAGQGAGATEAFF.

The chain carries TRBV5-1 and TRBJ1-2, with D tentatively TRBD1 (6 bases). Looked up from germline, CDR1 is SGHRS and CDR2 is YFSETQ. Between the trimmed V and J ends, which lost 0 bases and 3 bases, there was a span of 12 bases. The CDR3 sequence is 15 residues long. The CDR3 reads CASSLEQGSDYGYTF. For the CDR3, the DNA is TGCGCCAGCAGCTTGGAACAGGGTTCGGACTATGGCTACACCTTC.

The rearrangement joins TRBV9 to TRBJ1-3, with TRBD1 identical over 9 bases. This CDR3 has 17 residues. V lost 0 bases to trimming and J lost 1 base; unmatched junction nucleotides: 5. The germline CDR1 and CDR2 sequences are SGDLS and YYNGEE. CDR3 coding DNA: TGTGCCAGCAGCGTAGAGGGACAGGGAATTTCTGGAAACACCATATATTTT. It translates to CASSVEGQGISGNTIYF.

The chain joins TRBV19 to TRBJ2-1; the D gene is possibly TRBD2 (6 bases). Germline CDR1 reads LNHDA; CDR2 reads SQIVND (reference sequence). The CDR3 contains 16 residues. Trimming took off 9 bases at V and 5 bases at J, with 23 bases between the two ends. CDR3 loop: CASPHRQLGGNNEQFF. The CDR3 bases are TGTGCCAGCCCCCATCGACAGCTGGGGGGTAACAATGAGCAGTTCTTC.

The CDR3 spells CASSLRALAQNSPLHF. The CDR3 coding sequence is TGTGCCAGCAGCTTACGGGCCCTAGCGCAGAATTCACCCCTCCACTTT. V usage is TRBV7-8 and J usage is TRBJ1-6; unclear D gene. V was shortened by 2 bases and J by 7 bases, with 15 bases between the two germline ends. Looked up from germline, CDR1 is SGHVS and CDR2 is FQNEAQ. The CDR3 has 16 residues.

The chain couples TRBV25-1 to TRBJ1-4; 7 bases map to TRBD1. The germline CDR1 and CDR2 sequences are MGHDK and SYGVNS. V was clipped by 3 bases and J by 13 bases; unmatched bases: 8. The CDR3 has 13 amino acids. The CDR3 DNA reads TGTGCCAGCAGTGACCCTCTAGGGACAGTACTGTTTTTT. Amino acid sequence: CASSDPLGTVLFF.